This section outlines one T cell receptor (beta chain) sequence together with its context. Its antigen is currently unknown. The CDR3 loop spans 13 amino acids. The germline V and J ends were trimmed by 8 bases and 6 bases, with 17 bases remaining between them. CDR1 and CDR2 from the germline V gene are SGHTA and FQGNSA. This entry comes from a study of cytomegalovirus exposure and HLA in healthy donors. 60 Vbeta and 13 Jbeta primers were used in PCR. Clones were sequenced by immunoSEQ multiplex PCR, and TCRdb holds only the in-frame ones, with some missing. The sample includes about 94,000 clones, about 80% of them seen just once. Overall study results and limits: The study listed roughly 160 cytomegalovirus-associated TCR beta chains. Most TCR sequences proved rare, with some public TCRs found in many donors.

The sample comprised PBMCs. The sequence was collected from a human donor in good health. J is TRBJ2-7 and V is TRBV7-2; tentative D call: TRBD2 (6 bases). The CDR3 DNA reads TGTGCCAGCGGTCGCCTCGTCGGGAGCGAGCAGTACTTC. It translates to CASGRLVGSEQYF.